This T cell receptor (beta chain) emerged from a study of identical twins. This clonotype was seen a few times. Its antigen remains unidentified. General study results and limits: A lower insertion count was a feature of abundant cord blood beta clonotypes, with no such feature in memory repertoires.

Per the germline V gene, CDR1 is SGHAT and CDR2 is FQNNGV. This CDR3 has 13 amino acids. The V end lost 3 bases, the J end lost 6 bases, and 11 bases lay between the germline ends. TCRdb analysed the 5' RACE reads with MiXCR anew, one entry per CDR3 protein. This sample has about 790,000 distinct CDR3 sequences, with around a sixth found just once. These data were also filed under a second study, of T cells expressing NK-cell markers. Per that paper: Seven donors tested HCMV-seropositive and one tested seronegative among the eight sequenced. The study left the HCMV specificity of expanded NKG2C+ T cell clones unresolved.

V is TRBV11-2 and J is TRBJ1-1; D is perhaps TRBD1 (5 bases). Material: PBMCs. The clonotype comes from a woman under 30 in good health. The CDR3 is CASSFEPGPEAFF. In DNA, the CDR3 is TGTGCCAGCAGCTTTGAGCCGGGACCTGAAGCTTTCTTT.